This T cell receptor (beta chain) emerged from a study of regulatory T cells in long-lasting Graves disease. This clonotype was recorded at least ten times. Time point of the sample: newly diagnosed GD, antithyroid drugs for less than 3 months. After RNA was extracted from PBMCs, the TCR library was made from it. The CDR3 is 15 amino acids. V gave up 5 bases and J gave up 4 bases; unmatched junction bases: 7. Germline values: CDR1 SEHNR, CDR2 FQNEAQ (reference sequence). For TCR beta, libraries came from iRepertoire HTBI primers and Arm-PCR of CDR3 regions. TCRdb passed the multiplex PCR reads through MiXCR, listing each CDR3 protein once. Seen here are 350,000 to 450,000 distinct CDR3 sequences, over 12% observed once, and the top ten hold under 9%. The same data also went into a second study, on T cells in Graves' hyperthyroidism and ophthalmopathy. Turning to that study: No ophthalmopathy progression within 18 months constituted stable Graves' hyperthyroidism. A first-round RT-PCR of the TCR CDR3 used the HTBI primer set.

Sequenced material: peripheral blood mononuclear cells (PBMCs), taken at new diagnosis, from a patient treated with antithyroid drugs. The receptor comes from a woman aged 40 to 50 with Graves disease. V gene TRBV7-9 combines with J gene TRBJ2-2; 7 nucleotides align to TRBD2. In DNA form, the CDR3 reads TGTGCCAGCAGCGGGCGGGAGCGGATCACCGGGGAGCTGTTTTTT. As protein: CASSGRERITGELFF. Drawing the rest from reference TRBV7-9 and TRBJ2-2, the complete variable domain is DTGVSQNPRHKITKRGQNVTFRCDPISEHNRLYWYRQTLGQGPEFLTYFQNEAQLEKSRLLSDRFSAERPKGSFSTLEIQRTEQGDSAMYLCASSGRERITGELFFGEGSRLTVL.